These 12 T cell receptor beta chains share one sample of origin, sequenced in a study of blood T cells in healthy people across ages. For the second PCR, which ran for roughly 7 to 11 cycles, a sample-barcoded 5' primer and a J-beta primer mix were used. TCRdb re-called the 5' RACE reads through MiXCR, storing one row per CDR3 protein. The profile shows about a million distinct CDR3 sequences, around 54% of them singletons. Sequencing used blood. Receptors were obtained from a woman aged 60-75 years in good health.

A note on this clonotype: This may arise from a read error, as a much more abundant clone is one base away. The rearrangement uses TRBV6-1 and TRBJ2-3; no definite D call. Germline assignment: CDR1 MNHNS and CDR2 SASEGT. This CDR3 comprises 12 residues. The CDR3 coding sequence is TGTGCCGGCAGTGAGAACATAGATACGCAGTATTTT. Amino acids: CAGSENIDTQYF.

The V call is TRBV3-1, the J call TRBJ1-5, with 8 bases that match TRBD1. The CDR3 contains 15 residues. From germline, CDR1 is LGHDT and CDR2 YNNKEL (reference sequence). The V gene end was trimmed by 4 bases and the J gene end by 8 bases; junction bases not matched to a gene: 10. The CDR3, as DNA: TGTGCCAGCAGCCCAACTGGACAGGGCGGAAAGCCCCAGCATTTT. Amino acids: CASSPTGQGGKPQHF.

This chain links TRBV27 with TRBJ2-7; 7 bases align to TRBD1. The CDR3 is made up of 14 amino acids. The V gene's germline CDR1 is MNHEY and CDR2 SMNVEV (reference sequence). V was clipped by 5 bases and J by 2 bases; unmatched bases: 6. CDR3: CASSVRGQAYEQYF. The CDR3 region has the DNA TGTGCCAGCAGTGTACGCGGACAGGCCTACGAGCAGTACTTC.

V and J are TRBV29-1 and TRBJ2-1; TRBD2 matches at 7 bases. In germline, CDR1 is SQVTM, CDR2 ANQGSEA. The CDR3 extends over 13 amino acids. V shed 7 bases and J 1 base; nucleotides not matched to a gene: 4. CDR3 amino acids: CSAEGGSYNEQFF. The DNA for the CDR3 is TGCAGCGCAGAGGGAGGGTCCTACAATGAGCAGTTCTTC.

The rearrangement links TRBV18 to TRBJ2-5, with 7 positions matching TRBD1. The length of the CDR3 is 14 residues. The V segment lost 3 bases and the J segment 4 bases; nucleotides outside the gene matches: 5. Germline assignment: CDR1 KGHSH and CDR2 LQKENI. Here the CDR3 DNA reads TGTGCCAGCTCACCTGCCCAGGGGGTAGAGACCCAGTACTTC. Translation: CASSPAQGVETQYF.

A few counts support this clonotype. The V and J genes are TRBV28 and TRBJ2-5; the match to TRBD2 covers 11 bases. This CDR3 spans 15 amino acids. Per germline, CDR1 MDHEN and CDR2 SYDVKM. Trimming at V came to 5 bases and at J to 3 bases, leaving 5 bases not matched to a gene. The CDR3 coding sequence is TGTGCCAGCAGTACCCCGACTAGCGGGAAAGAGACCCAGTACTTC. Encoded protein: CASSTPTSGKETQYF.

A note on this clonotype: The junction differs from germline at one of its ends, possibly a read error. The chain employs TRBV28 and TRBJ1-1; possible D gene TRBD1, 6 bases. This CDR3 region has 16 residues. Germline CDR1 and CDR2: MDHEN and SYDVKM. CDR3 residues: CASSLFRGQKNTEAFF. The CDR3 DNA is TGTGCCAGCAGTTTATTCCGGGGGCAGAAAAACACCGAAGCTTTCTTT.

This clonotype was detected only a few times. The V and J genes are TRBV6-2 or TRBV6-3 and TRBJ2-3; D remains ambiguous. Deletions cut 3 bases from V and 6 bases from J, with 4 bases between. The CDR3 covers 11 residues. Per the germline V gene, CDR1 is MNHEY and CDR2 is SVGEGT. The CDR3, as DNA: TGTGCCAGCAGTTATCAGGATACGCAGTATTTT. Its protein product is CASSYQDTQYF.

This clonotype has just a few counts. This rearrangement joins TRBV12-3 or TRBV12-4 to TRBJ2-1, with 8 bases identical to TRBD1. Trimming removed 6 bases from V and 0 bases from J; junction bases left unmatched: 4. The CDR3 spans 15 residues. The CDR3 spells CASSTQGGSYNEQFF. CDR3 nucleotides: TGTGCCAGCAGCACACAGGGGGGCTCCTACAATGAGCAGTTCTTC.

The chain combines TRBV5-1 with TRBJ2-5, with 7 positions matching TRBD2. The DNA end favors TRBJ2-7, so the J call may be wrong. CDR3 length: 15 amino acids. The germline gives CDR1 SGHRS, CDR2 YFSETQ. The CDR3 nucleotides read TGCGCCAGCAGCTTGAGAACTAGCGAGATCTACGAGCAGTACTTC. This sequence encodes CASSLRTSEIYEQYF.

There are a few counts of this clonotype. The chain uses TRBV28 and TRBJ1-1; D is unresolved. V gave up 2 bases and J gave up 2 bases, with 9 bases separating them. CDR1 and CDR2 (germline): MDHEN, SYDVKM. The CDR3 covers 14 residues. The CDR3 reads CASSLIGENTEAFF. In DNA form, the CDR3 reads TGTGCCAGCAGTTTAATCGGGGAAAACACTGAAGCTTTCTTT.

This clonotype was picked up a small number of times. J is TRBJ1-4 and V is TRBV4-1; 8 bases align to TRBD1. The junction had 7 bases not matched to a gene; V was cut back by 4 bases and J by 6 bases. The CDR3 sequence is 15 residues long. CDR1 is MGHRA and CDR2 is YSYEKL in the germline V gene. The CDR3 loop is CASSPIDRGDEKLFF. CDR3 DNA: TGCGCCAGCAGCCCAATCGACAGGGGAGATGAAAAACTGTTTTTT.